One and the same sample provided the 24 T cell receptor beta chains below, sequenced in a study of CD8 T cells in ankylosing spondylitis. MiXCR was run by TCRdb on the 5' RACE reads, yielding one entry per CDR3 protein. This repertoire shows 100,000 or so distinct CDR3 sequences, just under 9% found once; its top ten account for over 25%. Study-level points and caveats: Roughly eight highly homologous variants made up a TCR beta motif that seemed to typify ankylosing spondylitis blood.

Their antigens are not known. The source material was blood, either unsorted or a sorted T cell fraction (not recorded which). The receptors originated from a male donor with ankylosing spondylitis.

This clonotype occurred a few times. This chain connects TRBV12-3 or TRBV12-4 to TRBJ1-5, with D uncertain. The CDR3 covers 13 residues. V lost 4 bases and J lost 1, with 5 bases in between. This CDR3 reads CASSSESNQPQHF. The DNA of the CDR3 is TGTGCCAGCAGTTCAGAGAGCAATCAGCCCCAGCATTTT.

The V and J genes are TRBV18 and TRBJ2-5; tentatively, D is TRBD2 (6 bases). V shed 3 bases and J shed 1 base, with 12 bases lying between them. Germline V gives CDR1 KGHSH, CDR2 LQKENI. There are 15 residues in the CDR3. CDR3 protein: CASSPGGWSQETQYF. In DNA form, the CDR3 reads TGTGCCAGCTCACCTGGAGGGTGGAGCCAAGAGACCCAGTACTTC.

In this sample, this clonotype turned up a few times. The genes are TRBV12-3 or TRBV12-4 and TRBJ1-4, with TRBD1 identical over 9 bases. V lost 5 bases, J lost 7 bases, and 5 bases stayed unmatched. The CDR3 sequence is 14 residues long. CDR3 residues: CASSPWTGVEKLFF. In DNA form, the CDR3 reads TGTGCCAGCAGTCCGTGGACAGGGGTTGAAAAACTGTTTTTT.

There are a few counts of this clonotype. This chain connects TRBV7-9 to TRBJ2-2; 8 bases fit TRBD1. The CDR3 is 15 residues long. Looked up from germline, CDR1 is SEHNR and CDR2 is FQNEAQ (reference sequence). The J segment lost 5 bases and the V segment lost 7 bases, leaving 9 bases of the junction unmatched. The CDR3 nucleotides are TGTGCCAGCATCGCAGGGGGCGGATTAACCGGGGAGCTGTTTTTT. It yields the protein CASIAGGGLTGELFF.

This clonotype was seen only a few times. V and J are TRBV9 and TRBJ2-5; D gene ambiguous. The germline V and J ends were trimmed by 0 bases and 1 base, with 4 bases remaining between them. The CDR3 extends over 13 amino acids. Germline V CDR1 and CDR2: SGDLS, YYNGEE. Written as DNA, the CDR3 is TGTGCCAGCAGCGTAGAATTCCAAGAGACCCAGTACTTC. Translated, it gives CASSVEFQETQYF.

There are a few counts of this clonotype. This chain uses TRBV7-8 with TRBJ2-5; 12 bases fit TRBD2. J gave up 5 bases and V 5 bases, and 6 bases lay outside the gene matches. Germline-derived CDR1 and CDR2 are SGHVS and FQNEAQ. The CDR3 loop spans 15 amino acids. The CDR3 DNA reads as TGTGCCAGCAGCCCTCTAGCGGGAGGGGTTGAGACCCAGTACTTC. It is translated as CASSPLAGGVETQYF.

This clonotype was counted ten times or more. The chain uses TRBV29-1 and TRBJ1-2, with D possibly TRBD1 on 5 matching bases. The germline gives CDR1 SQVTM, CDR2 ANQGSEA. The CDR3 runs 11 residues. V was shortened by 6 bases and J by 8 bases, with 13 bases between the two germline ends. The DNA of the CDR3 is TGCAGCGTGGGGACCGGGGGAGGCTACACCTTC. Protein sequence: CSVGTGGGYTF.

This clonotype came up many times. V and J are TRBV10-3 and TRBJ2-1; 8 bases agree with TRBD2. Germline CDR1 ENHRY, CDR2 SYGVKD. V lost 2 bases and J lost 10; bases outside the gene matches: 10. The CDR3 extends over 15 amino acids. Here the CDR3 DNA reads TGTGCCATCAGTGAGGGGGTAGCGGGATTTGAAGAGCAGTTCTTC. Amino acid sequence: CAISEGVAGFEEQFF.

The genes are TRBV7-9 and TRBJ1-4; maybe TRBD1 (5 bases). The CDR3 extends over 14 amino acids. CDR1 and CDR2 from the germline V gene are SEHNR and FQNEAQ (reference sequence). V was shortened by 6 bases and J by 5 bases, with 13 bases between the two germline ends. CDR3 DNA sequence: TGTGCCAGCAGTTTCCGGGACGGAAATGAAAAACTGTTTTTT. Protein sequence: CASSFRDGNEKLFF.

The V gene is TRBV19, the J gene TRBJ2-7, with 11 nucleotides matching TRBD1. The V segment lost 6 bases and the J segment 6 bases; nucleotides outside the gene matches: 7. Germline V gene data show CDR1 as LNHDA and CDR2 as SQIVND (reference sequence). The CDR3 sequence is 14 residues long. CDR3 region: CASSQGTGGFEQYV. The CDR3 bases are TGTGCCAGTAGCCAGGGGACAGGGGGGTTCGAGCAGTACGTC.

The chain links TRBV24-1 to TRBJ1-1; 8 bases fit TRBD1. Germline CDR1 reads KGHDR; CDR2 reads SFDVKD. The CDR3 is 13 residues long. The V gene end was trimmed by 7 bases and the J gene end by 0 bases; junction bases not matched to a gene: 0. In nucleotides, the CDR3 is TGTGCCACCAGGACAGGGGTGAACACTGAAGCTTTCTTT. It encodes CATRTGVNTEAFF.

This clonotype was seen a handful of times. V and J are TRBV5-6 and TRBJ1-1, with TRBD1 as a possible D gene (6 bases). CDR1 is SGHDT, CDR2 YYEEEE, per germline. The V gene lost 5 bases and the J gene lost 1 base, with 21 bases spanning the gap. The CDR3 runs 17 residues. CDR3 coding DNA: TGTGCCAGCAGAGGGAGGCAGGGGTGGGGGAAGAACACTGAAGCTTTCTTT. Protein sequence: CASRGRQGWGKNTEAFF.

The V call is TRBV29-1, the J call TRBJ2-7, with TRBD2 matching 12 bases. V shed 6 bases and J 0 bases; nucleotides not matched to a gene: 6. CDR1 SQVTM and CDR2 ANQGSEA come from the germline V gene. This CDR3 region has 15 residues. The CDR3 bases are TGCAGCGTCTCCGGACTAGCGGGAAGCTCCTACGAGCAGTACTTC. Translated, it gives CSVSGLAGSSYEQYF.

This clonotype was detected many times. The CDR3 sequence is CASSSNRERELLYQFF. DNA of the CDR3: TGTGCCAGCAGCTCAAACAGGGAGCGGGAGCTGCTCTACCAGTTCTTC. V is TRBV11-3 and J is TRBJ2-1; 8 nucleotides match TRBD2. V gave up 4 bases and J gave up 13 bases; unmatched junction bases: 18. The CDR3 totals 16 residues. Germline CDR1 SGHNT, CDR2 YENEEA. Looking up the rest from reference TRBV11-3 and TRBJ2-1 gives the full variable domain: EAGVVQSPRYKIIEKKQPVAFWCNPISGHNTLYWYLQNLGQGPELLIRYENEEAVDDSQLPKDRFSAERLKGVDSTLKIQPAELGDSAVYLCASSSNRERELLYQFFGPGTRLTVL.

This chain joins TRBV29-1 and TRBJ1-1; a possible D gene is TRBD1 (5 bases). Germline CDR1 and CDR2: SQVTM and ANQGSEA. The CDR3 length is 15 residues. The V end was cut by 4 bases, the J end by 4 bases, with 19 bases between. The chain's CDR3 is CSVAGTQTRGTEAFF. The CDR3 region has the DNA TGCAGCGTTGCTGGGACTCAAACACGGGGCACTGAAGCTTTCTTT.

The chain is built from TRBV4-1 and TRBJ2-1; 15 bases match TRBD2. Germline-derived CDR1 and CDR2 are MGHRA and YSYEKL. Unmatched junction bases numbered 6, after V lost 4 bases and J lost 8 bases. The CDR3 runs 16 residues. This CDR3 reads CASSLGLAGGGHEQFF. CDR3 nucleotides: TGCGCCAGCAGCCTCGGACTAGCGGGAGGGGGCCATGAGCAGTTCTTC.

This clonotype is deemed medium-sized. The rearrangement uses TRBV29-1 and TRBJ2-1; D is uncertain. This CDR3 has 13 residues. Germline CDR1 reads SQVTM; CDR2 reads ANQGSEA. Trimming shortened V by 4 bases and J by 1 base, and 8 bases separated the two germline ends. DNA of the CDR3: TGCAGCGTTGTGGGGTTTTCCTACAATGAGCAGTTCTTC. Its translation is CSVVGFSYNEQFF.

Concerning this clonotype: A read error may explain this, as a much larger clone is one base away. The chain recombines TRBV6-1 with TRBJ2-1; 7 nucleotides match TRBD2. The germline CDR1 and CDR2 sequences are MNHNS and SASEGT. The CDR3 has 15 residues. The CDR3 nucleotides read TGTGCCAGCAGTGAGCCTAGCGGTACCTACAATAAGCAGTTCTTC. Its translation: CASSEPSGTYNKQFF.

This clonotype was observed at least ten times. This chain links TRBV11-2 with TRBJ1-6; D remains unclear. The V gene lost 2 bases and the J gene lost 9 bases, with 17 bases spanning the gap. This CDR3 has 16 amino acids. Germline CDR1 and CDR2: SGHAT and FQNNGV. In nucleotides, the CDR3 is TGTGCCAGCAGCTTAATGAGGGCGGCCCTAATTTCACCCCTCCACTTT. Amino acids: CASSLMRAALISPLHF. The full variable domain, in which reference TRBV11-2 and TRBJ1-6 provide the parts outside the CDR3, is EAGVAQSPRYKIIEKRQSVAFWCNPISGHATLYWYQQILGQGPKLLIQFQNNGVVDDSQLPKDRFSAERLKGVDSTLKIQPAKLEDSAVYLCASSLMRAALISPLHFGNGTRLTVT.

In this sample, this clonotype turned up many times. V usage is TRBV11-2 and J usage is TRBJ2-3, with D perhaps TRBD1 (6 bases). The CDR3 consists of 15 residues. Per the germline V gene, CDR1 is SGHAT and CDR2 is FQNNGV. The V and J ends lost 4 bases and 2 bases respectively, with 13 bases between them. The CDR3 region is CASSWYGDNTDTQYF. The CDR3 DNA sequence: TGTGCCAGCAGCTGGTATGGGGACAACACAGATACGCAGTATTTT. Supplemented by reference TRBV11-2 and TRBJ2-3, the full variable domain reads EAGVAQSPRYKIIEKRQSVAFWCNPISGHATLYWYQQILGQGPKLLIQFQNNGVVDDSQLPKDRFSAERLKGVDSTLKIQPAKLEDSAVYLCASSWYGDNTDTQYFGPGTRLTVL.

This clonotype was observed many times. The chain uses TRBV13 and TRBJ2-7; D is unclear. V shed 5 bases and J shed 4 bases, with 12 bases lying between them. This CDR3 spans 13 amino acids. The germline gives CDR1 PRHDT, CDR2 FYEKMQ (reference sequence). The CDR3 DNA follows: TGTGCCAGCAGCCCACATGCCCAATACGAGCAGTACGTC. It yields the protein CASSPHAQYEQYV.

V usage is TRBV6-2 or TRBV6-3 and J usage is TRBJ2-3, with 14 nucleotides matching TRBD2. The ends lost 5 bases at V and 0 bases at J; junction bases unmatched: 13. The V gene's germline CDR1 is MNHEY and CDR2 SVGEGT. The CDR3 has 20 residues. CDR3 residues: CASSTFRLAGGGSSTDTQYF. Written as DNA, the CDR3 is TGTGCCAGCAGTACCTTCAGACTAGCGGGAGGGGGTTCTAGCACAGATACGCAGTATTTT.

This clonotype was detected ten times or more. This chain's CDR3 is CASSSSLQETQYF. CDR3 sequence (DNA): TGTGCCAGCAGCTCCTCTCTACAAGAGACCCAGTACTTC. The J gene is TRBJ2-5, the V gene TRBV7-8; D not certain. CDR3 size: 13 residues. CDR1 and CDR2 from the germline V gene are SGHVS and FQNEAQ. The germline V and J ends were trimmed by 4 bases and 2 bases, with 8 bases remaining between them.

The sample holds a few counts of this clonotype. V and J are TRBV27 and TRBJ1-1; possibly TRBD1 for D (5 bases). In germline, CDR1 is MNHEY, CDR2 SMNVEV (reference sequence). The CDR3 has 14 amino acids. V gave up 11 bases and J gave up 1 base, with 17 bases separating them. CDR3 sequence: CAVREGLWNTEAFF. CDR3 bases: TGTGCCGTCCGAGAGGGGTTGTGGAACACTGAAGCTTTCTTT.